This T cell receptor beta chain came from a study of T cells in Graves' hyperthyroidism and ophthalmopathy. This clonotype came up many times. PBMCs stemmed from about 9.7 ml fresh peripheral blood. Germline CDR1 and CDR2: SGHDT and YYEEEE. The CDR3 is 17 residues long. Deletions cut 0 bases from V and 3 bases from J, with 15 bases between. TCR beta CDR3 region amplification was performed from RNA transcripts. The HTBI set primed first-round TCR CDR3 RT-PCR. From the multiplex PCR reads, TCRdb called clonotypes with MiXCR, one entry per CDR3 protein. The sample records 380,000 or so distinct CDR3 sequences, 19% being singletons.

The sequenced sample was blood. The clonotype was recovered from a woman younger than 30 with Graves' hyperthyroidism. V usage is TRBV5-6 and J usage is TRBJ2-2, with D possibly being TRBD1 or TRBD2 (5 bases each). The CDR3 coding sequence is TGTGCCAGCAGCTTGGTTATCGTGGGACCGTACACCGGGGAGCTGTTTTTT. This encodes CASSLVIVGPYTGELFF.